The 26 T cell receptor beta chains below were found in one sample sequenced in a study of ipilimumab plus nivolumab after autologous stem cell transplantation (dated by TCRdb to the early 2020s). Preparation of the library involved the immunoSEQ multiplex PCR assay. Held by TCRdb, this immuneACCESS table contains in-frame sequences only and omits some clones. Under half of the omission traces to an unresolved V gene where checked; the cause of the rest is unknown. Counted in this sample were some 41,000 clones; 92% of them appeared once. Jointly, the top ten make up over 0.85% of the sample. The sequencing here drew on PBMCs, taken in a trial of ipilimumab plus nivolumab as post-transplant consolidation. All receptors come from a male donor with multiple myeloma.

The rearrangement links TRBV30 to TRBJ1-1; D gene ambiguous. Germline-derived CDR1 and CDR2 are GTSNPN and SVGIG (reference sequence). This CDR3 is built from 11 residues. V was shortened by 5 bases and J by 4 bases, with 8 bases between the two germline ends. CDR3 loop: CAWSRRTEAFF. CDR3 sequence (DNA): TGTGCCTGGTCGCGACGCACTGAAGCTTTCTTT.

This chain connects TRBV4-1 to TRBJ2-7; D call uncertain. CDR1 and CDR2 (germline): MGHRA, YSYEKL. The CDR3 has 13 residues. Trimming removed 1 base from V and 2 bases from J, with 6 bases in between. The CDR3 protein is CASSQVTAYEQYF. CDR3 bases: TGCGCCAGCAGCCAAGTTACCGCCTACGAGCAGTACTTC.

The chain uses TRBV7-9 and TRBJ2-3; the D gene is possibly TRBD1 (6 bases). Germline CDR1 and CDR2: SEHNR and FQNEAQ (reference sequence). V lost 2 bases and J lost 1, with 13 bases in between. The CDR3 spans 16 residues. CDR3 protein: CASSLSLGGGTDTQYF. CDR3 coding DNA: TGTGCCAGCAGCTTAAGCCTAGGGGGAGGCACAGATACGCAGTATTTT.

The rearrangement uses TRBV6-5 and TRBJ1-2, with TRBD1 matching 7 bases. This CDR3 region has 15 residues. V trimming: 5 bases; J trimming: 1 base; junction bases outside the gene matches: 7. From germline, CDR1 is MNHEY and CDR2 SVGAGI. CDR3 amino acids: CASSLDRDFNYGYTF. The CDR3 DNA sequence: TGTGCCAGCAGTCTCGACAGGGACTTTAACTATGGCTACACCTTC.

The chain joins TRBV19 to TRBJ1-2; no reliable D call. The V gene's germline CDR1 is LNHDA and CDR2 SQIVND (reference sequence). The CDR3 spans 13 residues. With 4 bases removed from V and 2 bases from J, the gap between germline ends came to 8 bases. The CDR3 spells CASSRTVNYGYTF. The CDR3 coding sequence is TGTGCCAGTAGTAGGACTGTGAACTATGGCTACACCTTC.

V is TRBV6-6 and J is TRBJ1-1, with 7 nucleotides matching TRBD1. Trimming removed 2 bases from V and 6 bases from J; junction bases left unmatched: 3. The V gene's germline CDR1 is MNHNY and CDR2 SVGAGI (reference sequence). The CDR3 sequence is 13 residues long. As DNA, the CDR3 is TGTGCCAGCAGTTACGGGGGACAGCCTGAAGCTTTCTTT. Translated, it gives CASSYGGQPEAFF.

This sequence joins TRBV19 and TRBJ2-2, with 8 bases that match TRBD2. Germline-derived CDR1 and CDR2 are LNHDA and SQIVND (reference sequence). Losses at the gene ends were 6 bases for V and 0 bases for J; bases not matched to a gene: 3. CDR3 size: 15 residues. CDR3 nucleotide sequence: TGTGCCAGTAGACCTAGCGGGTCGAACACCGGGGAGCTGTTTTTT. Its protein is CASRPSGSNTGELFF. Supplemented by reference TRBV19 and TRBJ2-2, the full variable domain reads DGGITQSPKYLFRKEGQNVTLSCEQNLNHDAMYWYRQDPGQGLRLIYYSQIVNDFQKGDIAEGYSVSREKKESFPLTVTSAQKNPTAFYLCASRPSGSNTGELFFGEGSRLTVL.

The chain links TRBV19 to TRBJ2-3, with 9 bases that match TRBD1. Germline CDR1 reads LNHDA; CDR2 reads SQIVND (reference sequence). This CDR3 is 16 amino acids long. J was trimmed by 4 bases and V by 6 bases; bases with no gene match: 11. The CDR3 sequence is CASRPRGQGDPDTQYF. Written as DNA, the CDR3 is TGTGCCAGTAGGCCTCGGGGACAGGGTGACCCAGATACGCAGTATTTT.

This chain connects TRBV5-6 to TRBJ2-5; 14 bases agree with TRBD2. The CDR3 runs to 18 residues. Germline loops: CDR1 SGHDT, CDR2 YYEEEE. The J segment lost 4 bases and the V segment lost 1 base, leaving 9 bases of the junction unmatched. CDR3 loop: CASSLIEGLAGERETQYF. In DNA form, the CDR3 reads TGTGCCAGCAGCTTGATAGAGGGACTAGCGGGGGAGAGAGAGACCCAGTACTTC.

V and J are TRBV28 and TRBJ2-3; D is uncertain. The CDR3 covers 18 residues. Trimming removed 4 bases at V and 4 bases at J, with 24 bases between. CDR1 is MDHEN and CDR2 is SYDVKM in the germline V gene. CDR3 protein: CASSSRSVRSLRADTQYF. The CDR3 bases are TGTGCCAGCAGTTCAAGGTCTGTGCGGTCCCTTCGAGCAGATACGCAGTATTTT.

The chain is built from TRBV5-6 and TRBJ1-2; 9 bases fit TRBD1. The CDR3 covers 19 residues. CDR1 SGHDT and CDR2 YYEEEE come from the germline V gene. After removal of 3 bases from V and 5 bases from J, the junction contained 20 bases not matched to a gene. CDR3 residues: CASSWWETGGRRTRYGYTF. The CDR3, as DNA: TGTGCCAGCAGCTGGTGGGAAACAGGGGGCCGACGAACTCGATATGGCTACACCTTC.

The chain has TRBV19 and TRBJ1-5; D is unresolved. Per germline, CDR1 LNHDA and CDR2 SQIVND (reference sequence). The germline V and J ends were trimmed by 1 base and 6 bases, with 4 bases remaining between them. The CDR3 totals 12 residues. The CDR3 DNA follows: TGTGCCAGTAGTATAGGGGGTCAGCCCCAGCATTTT. Amino acids: CASSIGGQPQHF.

This sequence joins TRBV5-4 and TRBJ2-3; D is ambiguous. The CDR3 spans 14 residues. Germline V gene data show CDR1 as SGHNT and CDR2 as YYREEE (reference sequence). V dropped 0 bases and J dropped 1 base, with 6 bases sitting between them. CDR3 region: CASSLDSGTDTQYF. In nucleotides, the CDR3 is TGTGCCAGCAGCTTGGACAGCGGCACAGATACGCAGTATTTT. Full variable domain (missing parts from reference TRBV5-4 and TRBJ2-3): ETGVTQSPTHLIKTRGQQVTLRCSSQSGHNTVSWYQQALGQGPQFIFQYYREEENGRGNFPPRFSGLQFPNYSSELNVNALELDDSALYLCASSLDSGTDTQYFGPGTRLTVL.

This clone was found a few times. This chain links TRBV11-2 with TRBJ1-1; D gene unclear. The CDR3 length is 14 residues. Germline V gives CDR1 SGHAT, CDR2 FQNNGV. V lost 0 bases, J lost 1 base, and 6 bases lay in between. CDR3 region: CASSLERGNTEAFF. CDR3 coding DNA: TGTGCCAGCAGCTTAGAGCGGGGGAACACTGAAGCTTTCTTT.

V usage is TRBV5-1 and J usage is TRBJ2-3; 7 bases are a match to TRBD1. Trimming at V came to 5 bases and at J to 0 bases, leaving 6 bases not matched to a gene. This CDR3 has 15 amino acids. Germline CDR1 and CDR2: SGHRS and YFSETQ. CDR3 DNA: TGCGCCAGCAGGCCCGGGACAGCCAGCACAGATACGCAGTATTTT. This codes for CASRPGTASTDTQYF.

The rearrangement links TRBV7-2 to TRBJ1-6; D gene ambiguous. There are 16 residues in the CDR3. V lost 1 base and J lost 4, with 11 bases in between. Germline CDR1 is SGHTA and CDR2 is FQGNSA. The CDR3 is CASSLGWQLYNSPLHF. The CDR3 DNA is TGTGCCAGCAGCTTAGGATGGCAGCTGTATAATTCACCCCTCCACTTT. The complete variable domain, with remaining parts taken from reference TRBV7-2 and TRBJ1-6, reads GAGVSQSPSNKVTEKGKDVELRCDPISGHTALYWYRQSLGQGLEFLIYFQGNSAPDKSGLPSDRFSAERTGGSVSTLTIQRTQQEDSAVYLCASSLGWQLYNSPLHFGNGTRLTVT.

The rearrangement uses TRBV30 and TRBJ1-1; D not resolved. Germline CDR1 and CDR2: GTSNPN and SVGIG (reference sequence). The CDR3 runs 15 residues. The ends were cut back, 3 bases at V and 0 bases at J, with 14 bases in the middle. The CDR3 region is CAWSKEGYMNTEAFF. The CDR3 DNA reads TGTGCCTGGAGCAAAGAGGGCTACATGAACACTGAAGCTTTCTTT. Full variable domain (rest looked up from reference TRBV30 and TRBJ1-1): SQTIHQWPATLVQPVGSPLSLECTVEGTSNPNLYWYRQAAGRGLQLLFYSVGIGQISSEVPQNLSASRPQDRQFILSSKKLLLSDSGFYLCAWSKEGYMNTEAFFGQGTRLTVV.

The chain is built from TRBV19 and TRBJ2-2; the D gene could be TRBD1 or TRBD2 (5 bases each). The V gene lost 3 bases and the J gene lost 1 base, with 9 bases spanning the gap. CDR1 is LNHDA and CDR2 is SQIVND in the germline V gene (reference sequence). This CDR3 has 15 residues. CDR3 bases: TGTGCCAGTAGTATGGGGACGCAGAACACCGGGGAGCTGTTTTTT. This sequence encodes CASSMGTQNTGELFF.

The count of this clone is one. The chain employs TRBV7-9 and TRBJ1-1; 7 nucleotides line up with TRBD1. The germline gives CDR1 SEHNR, CDR2 FQNEAQ (reference sequence). This CDR3 has 15 residues. V gave up 1 base and J gave up 4 bases; unmatched junction bases: 6. The CDR3 spells CASSLEQGRTTEAFF. The CDR3 DNA follows: TGTGCCAGCAGCTTAGAACAGGGGAGGACCACTGAAGCTTTCTTT. The entire variable domain, with the rest obtained from reference TRBV7-9 and TRBJ1-1, is as follows: DTGVSQNPRHKITKRGQNVTFRCDPISEHNRLYWYRQTLGQGPEFLTYFQNEAQLEKSRLLSDRFSAERPKGSFSTLEIQRTEQGDSAMYLCASSLEQGRTTEAFFGQGTRLTVV.

This clone was recorded once. The rearrangement links TRBV9 to TRBJ2-1; D not certain. CDR1 is SGDLS, CDR2 YYNGEE, per germline. CDR3 length: 16 amino acids. Between the trimmed V and J ends, which lost 0 bases and 1 base, there was a span of 11 bases. CDR3 sequence: CASSVVIGPSYNEQFF. In DNA form, the CDR3 reads TGTGCCAGCAGCGTAGTGATCGGTCCTTCCTACAATGAGCAGTTCTTC.

The genes are TRBV2 and TRBJ2-1, with 9 bases aligning to TRBD2. This CDR3 spans 14 amino acids. With 7 bases clipped from V and 7 bases from J, the junction kept 8 bases outside the gene matches. Germline-derived CDR1 and CDR2 are SNHLY and FYNNEI. The CDR3 protein is CASIRGRAENEQFF. For the CDR3, the DNA is TGTGCCAGCATTCGCGGGAGGGCCGAGAATGAGCAGTTCTTC.

V gene TRBV21-1 combines with J gene TRBJ2-7; the table's TRBD1 call for D was not verified on the DNA. TRBV21-1 is a listed pseudogene. The CDR3 length is 15 residues. This chain's CDR3 is CARSSGTELSYEQYF. DNA of the CDR3: TGTGCCAGAAGTTCCGGGACAGAATTATCCTACGAGCAGTACTTC.

V is TRBV6-6 and J is TRBJ2-5, with D possibly matching TRBD2 (6 bases). V dropped 4 bases and J dropped 1 base, with 16 bases sitting between them. This CDR3 has 16 residues. The germline V gene encodes CDR1 MNHNY and CDR2 SVGAGI (reference sequence). CDR3 in amino acids: CASSFSGGRSQETQYF. CDR3 in DNA: TGTGCCAGCAGTTTTAGCGGTGGGAGGTCCCAAGAGACCCAGTACTTC.

The CDR3: CASSFSPGPSTDTQYF. CDR3 coding DNA: TGTGCCAGCAGTTTTTCTCCAGGACCTAGCACAGATACGCAGTATTTT. The rearrangement uses TRBV28 and TRBJ2-3; D is ambiguous. Germline loops: CDR1 MDHEN, CDR2 SYDVKM. V shed 3 bases and J shed 0 bases, with 13 bases lying between them. The CDR3 length is 16 residues.

The chain is built from TRBV28 and TRBJ2-7; D possibly matches TRBD1 or TRBD2 (5 bases each). The V end was cut by 3 bases, the J end by 6 bases, with 9 bases between. In germline, CDR1 is MDHEN, CDR2 SYDVKM. This CDR3 has 12 residues. In DNA form, the CDR3 reads TGTGCCAGCAGTTTGCGTGGGGGCGAGCAGTACTTC. Encoded protein: CASSLRGGEQYF.

CDR3 in DNA: TGTGCCAGCAGTGAAGCACTGGGGCTAGCGGAGACCCAGTACTTC. Amino acid sequence: CASSEALGLAETQYF. V is TRBV2 and J is TRBJ2-5; D may be TRBD2 (6 bases). Germline CDR1 reads SNHLY; CDR2 reads FYNNEI. Trimming shortened V by 0 bases and J by 5 bases, and 13 bases separated the two germline ends. CDR3 length: 15 amino acids.